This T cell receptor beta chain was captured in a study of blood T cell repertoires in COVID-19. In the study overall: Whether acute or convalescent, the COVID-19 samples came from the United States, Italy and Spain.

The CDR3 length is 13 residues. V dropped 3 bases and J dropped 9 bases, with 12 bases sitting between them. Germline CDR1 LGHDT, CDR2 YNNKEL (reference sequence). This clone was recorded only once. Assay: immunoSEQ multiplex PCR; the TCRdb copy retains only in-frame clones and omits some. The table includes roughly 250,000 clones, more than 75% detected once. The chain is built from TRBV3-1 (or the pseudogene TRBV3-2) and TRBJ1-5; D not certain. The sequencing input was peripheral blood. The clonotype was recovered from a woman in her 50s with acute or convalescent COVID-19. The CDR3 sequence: CASSQASRVPQHF. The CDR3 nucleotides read TGTGCCAGCAGCCAGGCTTCGCGGGTGCCCCAGCATTTT.